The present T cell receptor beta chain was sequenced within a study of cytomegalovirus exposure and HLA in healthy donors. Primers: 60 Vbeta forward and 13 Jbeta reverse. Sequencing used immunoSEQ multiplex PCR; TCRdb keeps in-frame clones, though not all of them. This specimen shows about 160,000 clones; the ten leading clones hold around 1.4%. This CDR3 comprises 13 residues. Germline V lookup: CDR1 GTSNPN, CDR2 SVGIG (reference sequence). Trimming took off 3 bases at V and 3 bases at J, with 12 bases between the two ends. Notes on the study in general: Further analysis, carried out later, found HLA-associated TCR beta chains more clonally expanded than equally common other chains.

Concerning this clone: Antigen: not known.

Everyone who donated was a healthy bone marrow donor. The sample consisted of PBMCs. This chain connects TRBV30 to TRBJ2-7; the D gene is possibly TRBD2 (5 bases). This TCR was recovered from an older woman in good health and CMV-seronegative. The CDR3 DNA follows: TGTGCCTGGAGACGGGGAGTGGGCTACGAGCAGTACTTC. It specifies CAWRRGVGYEQYF.